This entry lists 14 T cell receptor beta chains sequenced from one sample in a study of blood T cells in healthy people across ages. Primed by a sample-barcoded 5' primer and a J-beta primer mix, a second PCR proceeded for about 6 to 11 cycles. TCRdb re-analysed the 5' RACE reads in MiXCR, keeping a single row per CDR3 protein. The profile shows 1.4 million to 1.5 million distinct CDR3 sequences, approximately 40% of them singletons. Sequencing input: blood. The receptors come from a woman aged 18 to 35 in good health.

The J gene is TRBJ2-3, the V gene TRBV12-3 or TRBV12-4, with TRBD2 matching 8 bases. The trim removed 3 bases at V and 2 bases at J, leaving 4 bases unmatched. The CDR3 totals 15 residues. The CDR3 region is CASSFFGGATDTQYF. CDR3 nucleotides: TGTGCCAGCAGTTTTTTCGGGGGGGCCACAGATACGCAGTATTTT.

The J gene is TRBJ2-7, the V gene TRBV4-1, with a tentative D call TRBD1 (5 bases). The germline V gene has CDR1 MGHRA and CDR2 YSYEKL. The germline V and J ends were trimmed by 8 bases and 2 bases, with 13 bases remaining between them. The CDR3 is 13 residues long. The CDR3 loop reads CASQDPRAYEQYF. CDR3 DNA sequence: TGCGCCAGCCAAGATCCCAGGGCCTACGAGCAGTACTTC.

This chain connects TRBV4-2 to TRBJ2-2; 8 nucleotides match TRBD2. V trimming: 0 bases; J trimming: 3 bases; junction bases outside the gene matches: 3. Germline assignment: CDR1 LGHNA and CDR2 YNFKEQ. The length of the CDR3 is 16 residues. The CDR3: CASSQEAGAHTGELFF. The DNA for the CDR3 is TGTGCCAGCAGCCAAGAAGCGGGGGCCCACACCGGGGAGCTGTTTTTT.

The rearrangement joins TRBV3-1 to TRBJ1-1; D is ambiguous. V gave up 5 bases and J gave up 10 bases, with 14 bases separating them. CDR3 length equals 12 residues. Germline CDR1 reads LGHDT; CDR2 reads YNNKEL (reference sequence). The CDR3 coding sequence is TGTGCCAGCAGCTCCGACCCTAATGCAGCTTTCTTT. It yields the protein CASSSDPNAAFF.

J is TRBJ1-6 and V is TRBV20-1, with 9 positions matching TRBD1. Germline CDR1 and CDR2: DFQATT and SNEGSKA (reference sequence). This CDR3 has 14 residues. Germline trimming cut 1 base from V and 7 bases from J; bases unmatched to any gene: 2. The chain's CDR3 is CSARGTGVNSPLHF. The CDR3 DNA is TGCAGTGCTAGAGGGACAGGGGTGAATTCACCCCTCCACTTT.

As to this clonotype: One junction end does not reproduce the germline sequence, and a read error may be involved. The rearrangement uses TRBV7-2 and TRBJ2-4; unclear D gene. Near its end, the DNA agrees better with TRBJ2-5, so the J call may be wrong. The germline V gene encodes CDR1 SGHTA and CDR2 FQGNSA. This CDR3 is built from 15 residues. The CDR3 is CASILQPSHQETQYF. The CDR3 bases are TGTGCCAGCATCTTACAACCAAGCCATCAAGAGACCCAGTACTTC.

The chain links TRBV10-2 to TRBJ1-2, with D tentatively TRBD1 (6 bases). Germline V gene data show CDR1 as WSHSY and CDR2 as SAAADI. The V and J ends lost 10 bases and 2 bases respectively, with 20 bases between them. The CDR3 is made up of 15 amino acids. In DNA form, the CDR3 reads TGCGCCACTATGCAGGACAGTCCCAGCAACTATGGCTACACCTTC. It translates to CATMQDSPSNYGYTF.

This clonotype was counted a single time. The rearrangement joins TRBV6-1 to TRBJ1-5; 10 positions match TRBD1. Losses at the gene ends were 4 bases for V and 0 bases for J; bases not matched to a gene: 9. CDR1 is MNHNS, CDR2 SASEGT, per germline. The CDR3 is made up of 18 amino acids. The CDR3 coding sequence is TGTGCCAGCAGTGGCCGGGACAGGGGAACTAATAGCAATCAGCCCCAGCATTTT. Translation gives CASSGRDRGTNSNQPQHF.

CDR3 amino acids: CASSVGVAGGEKLFF. In DNA form, the CDR3 reads TGTGCCAGCAGCGTGGGGGTCGCAGGTGGTGAAAAACTGTTTTTT. The chain employs TRBV9 and TRBJ1-4, with D maybe TRBD1 (5 bases). Germline V gene lookup returns CDR1 SGDLS and CDR2 YYNGEE. V shed 2 bases and J shed 7 bases, with 15 bases lying between them. The CDR3 length is 15 residues.

This clonotype occurred a few times. The chain employs TRBV2 and TRBJ2-1, with D perhaps matching TRBD1 or TRBD2 (5 bases each). V shed 6 bases and J shed 0 bases, with 12 bases lying between them. Germline V CDR1 and CDR2: SNHLY, FYNNEI. This CDR3 has 15 amino acids. CDR3 region: CASRTWGSSYNEQFF. The CDR3 DNA reads TGTGCCAGCAGGACCTGGGGGAGCTCCTACAATGAGCAGTTCTTC.

The CDR3 DNA is TGTGCCAGCAGCTTAATCTCTCTTCTGGACGGCCCGCAAGAGACCCAGTACTTC. It codes for CASSLISLLDGPQETQYF. This sequence joins TRBV7-2 and TRBJ2-5, with D hard to call. V dropped 2 bases and J dropped 2 bases, with 21 bases sitting between them. Germline CDR1 is SGHTA and CDR2 is FQGNSA. The CDR3 is 18 residues long.

This clonotype has more than one count but fewer than ten. V is TRBV11-2 and J is TRBJ2-4; tentatively, D is TRBD2 (6 bases). There are 14 residues in the CDR3. Per germline, CDR1 SGHAT and CDR2 FQNNGV. Trimming took off 4 bases at V and 8 bases at J, with 15 bases between the two ends. CDR3 protein: CASSSFGGLDIQYF. In nucleotides, the CDR3 is TGTGCCAGCAGCTCCTTTGGAGGGTTGGACATTCAGTACTTC.

The chain links TRBV12-3 or TRBV12-4 to TRBJ2-1, with D hard to call. Trimming removed 7 bases at V and 1 base at J, with 14 bases between. The CDR3 consists of 15 residues. The CDR3 reads CASMDPGRSYNEQFF. CDR3 DNA sequence: TGTGCCAGCATGGATCCCGGAAGGTCCTACAATGAGCAGTTCTTC.

J is TRBJ2-7 and V is TRBV4-1; TRBD2 matches 11 bases. With V trimmed by 2 bases and J by 1 base, 4 bases remained unmatched. The CDR3 contains 16 residues. Germline V lookup: CDR1 MGHRA, CDR2 YSYEKL. CDR3 residues: CASSQTRLAGSYEQYF. As DNA, the CDR3 is TGCGCCAGCAGCCAAACCCGACTAGCGGGGTCCTACGAGCAGTACTTC.